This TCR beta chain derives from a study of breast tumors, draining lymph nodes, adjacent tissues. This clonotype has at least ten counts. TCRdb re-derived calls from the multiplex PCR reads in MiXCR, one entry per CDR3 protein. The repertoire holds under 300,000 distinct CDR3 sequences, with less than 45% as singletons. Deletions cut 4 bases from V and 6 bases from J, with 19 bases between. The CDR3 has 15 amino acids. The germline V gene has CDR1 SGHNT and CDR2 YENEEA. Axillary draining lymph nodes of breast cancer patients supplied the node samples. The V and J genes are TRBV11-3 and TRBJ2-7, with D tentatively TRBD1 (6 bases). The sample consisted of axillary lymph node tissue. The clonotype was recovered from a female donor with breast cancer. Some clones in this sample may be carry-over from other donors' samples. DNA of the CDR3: TGTGCCAGCAGCTCTTCCGGGACAACCCGCGGCGAGCAGTACTTC. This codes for CASSSSGTTRGEQYF.